This TCR beta chain emerged from a study of radiotherapy plus CTLA-4 blockade in lung cancer (dated by TCRdb to 2017 to 2018). Regarding the study in general: Objective responses occurred in 18% of enrolled patients, and 25% to 40% achieved disease control.

Of note for this clone: It has no known antigen specificity. The sample holds no much larger clone one base away, and base qualities are not on file.

Summary of the overall study and its limitations: After treatment with radiotherapy and ipilimumab, TCR clones that originated in tumors expanded in peripheral blood. The strongest predictors of response, as reported, were early dynamic changes in blood T cell clones along with a rise in serum interferon-beta after radiation.

The CDR3 covers 14 residues, taking in both the cysteine and the phenylalanine. Only the CDR3 DNA stays, 42 bases, in frame from base 1. V is reduced by 5 bases and J by 3 bases, leaving a spacing of 14 bases between them. CDR1 and CDR2 are drawn from the germline V gene: KGHSH, LQKENI. Libraries were made using the immunoSEQ multiplex PCR assay. TCRdb stores this immuneACCESS table with in-frame sequences only. Part of the clones is absent; in the studies checked, under half of the shortfall reflects unresolved V genes, and no reason is known for the rest. This sample has about 99,000 clones in its table, and 88% of those were observed once. The top ten clonotypes cover roughly 4.6% of the sample. The study evaluated CTLA-4 blockade (ipilimumab) given together with focal radiation therapy in patients who had chemo-refractory metastatic non-small-cell lung cancer.

The origin of this receptor is a human donor with non-small cell lung cancer that progressed on radiotherapy plus ipilimumab. Sequencing was performed on peripheral blood, taken from a patient treated with radiotherapy plus ipilimumab. The V gene is TRBV18 and the J gene is TRBJ2-7; D gene: possibly TRBD2, on 6 matching bases. The DNA reads TGTGCCAGCTCAGGGAGACTAGGAGGCTACGAGCAGTACTTC. It specifies CASSGRLGGYEQYF.